Included here is one T cell receptor beta chain sequence, with context. TCRdb's table, derived via immunoSEQ multiplex PCR, lists solely in-frame clones and lacks some. The sample has about 55,000 clones, over 80% seen once. This sample stems from a study of blood T cell repertoires in COVID-19. Study information: The United States, Italy and Spain provided the acute and convalescent COVID-19 samples.

This CDR3 is 13 amino acids long. V lost 3 bases and J lost 2, with 10 bases in between. In germline, CDR1 is DFQATT, CDR2 SNEGSKA (reference sequence). The gene calls are TRBV20-1 and TRBJ1-2; tentatively, D is TRBD1 (5 bases). Sequences were obtained from peripheral blood. The sequence was obtained from a woman aged 60-70 years with acute or convalescent COVID-19. CDR3 protein: CSASRQGNYGYTF. CDR3 nucleotides: TGCAGTGCTAGTAGGCAGGGAAACTATGGCTACACCTTC.